These T cell receptor beta chains were read from a single sample in a study of T cells expressing NK-cell markers. TCRdb reprocessed the 5' RACE reads, keeping one entry per CDR3 protein, no DNA. The listing records about 550,000 distinct CDR3 sequences. Sequenced sample: blood T cells: a sorted CD56 or NKG2C T cell subset, CD4+ or CD8+ T cells, or bulk PBMC T cells (not recorded which). Source of these receptors: a man aged 18-30 years in good health. CDR3s include the opening cysteine and the closing phenylalanine or tryptophan.

V: TRBV29-1
J: TRBJ2-5
CDR3: CSVVLAGGGETQYF

V: TRBV5-1
J: TRBJ2-1
CDR3: CASSLGVEQFF

V: TRBV5-6
J: TRBJ2-6
CDR3: CASSFFVLGANVLTF

V: TRBV29-1
J: TRBJ1-5
CDR3: CSVGEYSNQPQHF

V: TRBV20-1
J: TRBJ2-5
CDR3: CSARGLAGTGQETQYF

V: TRBV19
J: TRBJ2-2
CDR3: CASSPTFTPNTGELFF

V: TRBV28
J: TRBJ2-1
CDR3: CASQGTSGRAFYEQFF

V: TRBV5-1
J: TRBJ2-3
CDR3: CATTYGGRVADTQYF

V: TRBV5-1
J: TRBJ1-4
CDR3: CASSLEGRGQEKLFF

V: TRBV5-1
J: TRBJ2-7
CDR3: CASSLVRAGYEQYF

V: TRBV4-1
J: TRBJ2-1
CDR3: CASSQVGGVEFF

V: TRBV11-2
J: TRBJ2-7
CDR3: CASSLAGRATYEQYF

V: TRBV6-5
J: TRBJ2-5
CDR3: CASSFDRGWGETQYF